These 9 T cell receptor beta chains were sequenced from one sample in a study of blood T cell repertoires in COVID-19 (dated by TCRdb to the early 2020s). Libraries came from the immunoSEQ multiplex PCR assay. TCRdb re-hosts the immuneACCESS table, in-frame sequences only. Its copies lack some clones; in the studies checked, an unresolved V gene accounts for under half of them, and the cause for the rest is not known. This sample comprises approximately 150,000 clones, approximately 88% of them detected only once. 1.5% to 2% of the sample is taken by the ten largest. Sample: peripheral blood. The receptor source for this set is a woman aged 50 to 60 with acute or convalescent COVID-19.

J is TRBJ1-6 and V is TRBV9, with TRBD1 matching 9 bases. Germline CDR1 is SGDLS and CDR2 is YYNGEE. V shed 0 bases and J 9 bases; nucleotides not matched to a gene: 7. The CDR3 consists of 16 residues. In DNA, the CDR3 is TGTGCCAGCAGCGTAGATCTACAGGGGGCCGGTTCACCCCTCCACTTT. Amino acids: CASSVDLQGAGSPLHF.

The CDR3 nucleotides are TGTGCCAGCAGTTACGCAGGGGCGGGTCAGCCCCAGCATTTT. Its protein is CASSYAGAGQPQHF. The chain joins TRBV6-5 to TRBJ1-5; D perhaps matches TRBD1 (6 bases). The CDR3 has 14 residues. The V gene lost 2 bases and the J gene lost 6 bases, with 11 bases spanning the gap. Germline values: CDR1 MNHEY, CDR2 SVGAGI.

The rearrangement uses TRBV6-9 and TRBJ1-5; the D gene is possibly TRBD1 (5 bases). Germline lookup yields CDR1 MNHGY and CDR2 SVAAGI. Trimming pared 3 bases from V and 8 bases from J, leaving 14 bases between. CDR3 length: 14 amino acids. As DNA, the CDR3 is TGTGCCAGCAGTTACGCTCAGGGTCGCGAGCCCCAGCATTTT. As protein: CASSYAQGREPQHF.

The rearrangement links TRBV10-3 to TRBJ1-3; D perhaps matches TRBD1 (5 bases). Trimming removed 7 bases at V and 0 bases at J, with 22 bases between. Germline V CDR1 and CDR2: ENHRY, SYGVKD. This CDR3 is built from 18 residues. The CDR3 loop is CAITLAPIGGSSGNTIYF. In DNA, the CDR3 is TGTGCCATCACCCTTGCACCTATCGGGGGTAGCTCTGGAAACACCATATATTTT.

The rearrangement uses TRBV7-9 and TRBJ1-5; D is undetermined. V dropped 5 bases and J dropped 2 bases, with 7 bases sitting between them. The CDR3 contains 13 residues. Germline CDR1 and CDR2: SEHNR and FQNEAQ (reference sequence). The CDR3 DNA is TGTGCCAGCAGCGGGGAGGGCAATCAGCCCCAGCATTTT. This sequence encodes CASSGEGNQPQHF.

The V call is TRBV25-1, the J call TRBJ1-2; 9 bases map to TRBD1. V gave up 4 bases and J gave up 5 bases; unmatched junction bases: 8. Per germline, CDR1 MGHDK and CDR2 SYGVNS. This CDR3 has 15 amino acids. The CDR3 protein is CASSVQGQGFYGYTF. In nucleotides, the CDR3 is TGTGCCAGCAGTGTCCAGGGACAGGGCTTTTATGGCTACACCTTC.

V gene TRBV28 combines with J gene TRBJ1-1; tentatively, D is TRBD1 (5 bases). Germline assignment: CDR1 MDHEN and CDR2 SYDVKM. V gave up 7 bases and J gave up 6 bases, with 15 bases separating them. The CDR3 covers 13 residues. The CDR3 DNA reads as TGTGCCAGCACTGTGGGGGGGATCGCTGAAGCTTTCTTT. Encoded protein: CASTVGGIAEAFF.

V and J are TRBV7-8 and TRBJ2-2; D remains ambiguous. Germline V CDR1 and CDR2: SGHVS, FQNEAQ. This CDR3 comprises 14 residues. Deletions cut 3 bases from V and 0 bases from J, with 5 bases between. In DNA form, the CDR3 reads TGTGCCAGCAGCTTTCTATCGAACACCGGGGAGCTGTTTTTT. This codes for CASSFLSNTGELFF.

This clone was counted once. The chain recombines TRBV7-9 with TRBJ2-1, with a tentative D call TRBD2 (5 bases). Trimming pared 5 bases from V and 9 bases from J, leaving 11 bases between. This CDR3 has 12 residues. Germline V gene lookup returns CDR1 SEHNR and CDR2 FQNEAQ (reference sequence). The DNA of the CDR3 is TGTGCCAGCAGCGATACTGCGGGTGAGCAGTTCTTC. It encodes CASSDTAGEQFF.